The 13 T cell receptor beta chains below all came from one sample that was sequenced in a study of blood T cells in healthy people across ages. For the second PCR, which ran for roughly 6 to 12 cycles, a sample-barcoded 5' primer and a J-beta primer mix were used. TCRdb reprocessed the 5' RACE reads via MiXCR and lists one record per CDR3 protein. The data show 700,000 to 800,000 distinct CDR3 sequences, approximately 43% seen once. Material for sequencing was blood. These receptors all come from a woman aged 60-75 years in good health.

This clonotype was seen only a few times. The V gene is TRBV5-1, the J gene TRBJ1-1, with a tentative D call TRBD1 (6 bases). Germline CDR1 is SGHRS and CDR2 is YFSETQ. Deletions cut 4 bases from V and 1 base from J, with 11 bases between. The CDR3 extends over 14 amino acids. The CDR3 sequence is CASSTGTQNTEAFF. The CDR3 DNA is TGCGCCAGCAGCACCGGGACACAGAACACTGAAGCTTTCTTT.

This clonotype has at least ten counts. A junction boundary mismatches the germline segment, possibly from a read error. This chain links TRBV12-3 or TRBV12-4 with TRBJ2-4; TRBD1 matches 8 bases. The CDR3 length is 15 residues. CDR3 residues: CASSKLTGDKDIQYF. The CDR3 DNA reads TGTGCCAGCAGTAAACTGACAGGGGACAAAGACATTCAGTACTTC.

The V and J genes are TRBV7-2 and TRBJ2-5; D is uncertain. The V end was cut by 6 bases, the J end by 11 bases, with 16 bases between. The CDR3 covers 12 residues. Germline V lookup: CDR1 SGHTA, CDR2 FQGNSA. The CDR3 here is CASSSSHNEQYF. The CDR3 coding sequence is TGTGCCAGCAGTTCCTCCCACAATGAGCAGTACTTC.

The V gene is TRBV14, the J gene TRBJ1-4, with TRBD1 matching 10 bases. Germline assignment: CDR1 SGHDN and CDR2 FVKESK. With 4 bases clipped from V and 5 bases from J, the junction kept 4 bases outside the gene matches. The CDR3 contains 15 residues. CDR3 nucleotide sequence: TGTGCCAGCAGCCCCCTGGACAGGGGGAATGAAAAACTGTTTTTT. Its protein product is CASSPLDRGNEKLFF.

The chain employs TRBV11-3 and TRBJ2-1, with 8 bases that match TRBD2. CDR3 size: 15 residues. The germline V gene has CDR1 SGHNT and CDR2 YENEEA. J was trimmed by 5 bases and V by 5 bases; bases with no gene match: 8. In nucleotides, the CDR3 is TGTGCCAGCAGCCACGGGGGGGCGGGAGACAATGAGCAGTTCTTC. Encoded protein: CASSHGGAGDNEQFF.

The chain couples TRBV2 to TRBJ2-3; possible D gene TRBD1, 6 bases. The CDR3 is 15 amino acids. CDR1 is SNHLY and CDR2 is FYNNEI in the germline V gene. The ends were cut back, 3 bases at V and 3 bases at J, with 13 bases in the middle. The CDR3 loop is CASSDQGTITDTQYF. The CDR3 DNA reads TGTGCCAGCAGTGACCAGGGGACAATTACAGATACGCAGTATTTT.

This clonotype was recorded many times. J is TRBJ2-7 and V is TRBV7-2; D is unclear. This CDR3 is built from 14 residues. The germline V gene encodes CDR1 SGHTA and CDR2 FQGNSA. V lost 5 bases, J lost 6 bases, and 17 bases lay in between. The CDR3 sequence is CASSLFFDIREQYF. CDR3 nucleotide sequence: TGTGCCAGCAGCCTTTTCTTTGACATTCGCGAGCAGTACTTC.

The V and J genes are TRBV20-1 and TRBJ1-6, with 8 bases identical to TRBD1. This CDR3 region has 14 residues. Germline CDR1 DFQATT, CDR2 SNEGSKA (reference sequence). V trimming: 0 bases; J trimming: 10 bases; junction bases outside the gene matches: 5. The CDR3 spells CSARDRTGWSPLHF. In DNA, the CDR3 is TGCAGTGCTAGAGATCGGACAGGGTGGTCACCCCTCCACTTT.

V is TRBV12-5 and J is TRBJ1-2; TRBD1 matches 11 bases. The CDR3 spans 19 residues. V lost 0 bases to trimming and J lost 0 bases; unmatched junction nucleotides: 9. Germline CDR1 reads LGHNT; CDR2 reads FRNRAP. CDR3 loop: CASGLVRAGQGETNYGYTF. The CDR3 DNA sequence: TGTGCTAGTGGTTTGGTAAGGGCGGGACAGGGGGAGACTAACTATGGCTACACCTTC.

This chain uses TRBV20-1 with TRBJ2-1; tentative D call: TRBD1 (6 bases). This CDR3 is 12 amino acids long. Between the trimmed V and J ends, which lost 6 bases and 9 bases, there was a span of 15 bases. Germline loops: CDR1 DFQATT, CDR2 SNEGSKA (reference sequence). CDR3 nucleotide sequence: TGCAGTGCAACCCCCAGGGGCTTTGAGCAGTTCTTC. This sequence encodes CSATPRGFEQFF.

About this clonotype itself: This could be a read error, since a much larger clone is one nucleotide away. The rearrangement uses TRBV12-3 or TRBV12-4 and TRBJ1-6, with TRBD1 identical over 8 bases. Unmatched junction bases numbered 13, after V lost 6 bases and J lost 9 bases. The CDR3 length is 16 residues. The CDR3 DNA is TGTGCCAGCAGACAGAGGACAGGGCGAAGGAGTTCACCCCTCCACTTT. It translates to CASRQRTGRRSSPLHF.

This clonotype came up a few times. This rearrangement joins TRBV11-2 to TRBJ2-7; D remains unclear. The V gene's germline CDR1 is SGHAT and CDR2 FQNNGV. Trimming left V 3 bases short and J 1 base short, with 7 bases between. The CDR3 has 13 amino acids. CDR3 protein: CASSLVPSYEQYF. DNA of the CDR3: TGTGCCAGCAGCTTGGTCCCGTCCTACGAGCAGTACTTC.

The chain carries TRBV2 and TRBJ2-3, with 10 bases matching TRBD2. Per germline, CDR1 SNHLY and CDR2 FYNNEI. The CDR3 covers 15 residues. The V gene end was trimmed by 7 bases and the J gene end by 2 bases; junction bases not matched to a gene: 6. This chain's CDR3 is CASKQLAGSTDTQYF. The CDR3 nucleotides read TGTGCCAGCAAGCAACTAGCGGGATCCACAGATACGCAGTATTTT.